One sample yielded the 27 T cell receptor beta chains listed below, sequenced in a study of cytomegalovirus exposure and HLA in healthy donors. The PCR contained 60 Vbeta and 13 Jbeta primers. The assay was immunoSEQ multiplex PCR, and TCRdb's table has in-frame clones only and misses some. The sample lists 170,000 or so clones, 75% to 85% occurring once. Material for sequencing was PBMCs. These receptors originate from a boy younger than 18 in good health and CMV-seronegative.

In its sample, this clone was seen a few times. The chain combines TRBV6-1 with TRBJ1-2; 8 bases agree with TRBD1. The CDR3 runs 15 residues. The V gene's germline CDR1 is MNHNS and CDR2 SASEGT. After removal of 1 base from V and 9 bases from J, the junction contained 10 bases not matched to a gene. CDR3 in amino acids: CASSEEMVRGLSYTF. CDR3 bases: TGTGCCAGCAGTGAAGAAATGGTCAGGGGGCTGAGCTACACCTTC.

A single count supports this clone. The rearrangement links TRBV19 to TRBJ1-5, with D possibly being TRBD1 (5 bases). Trimming pared 3 bases from V and 7 bases from J, leaving 16 bases between. The CDR3 runs to 15 residues. In germline, CDR1 is LNHDA, CDR2 SQIVND (reference sequence). The CDR3 DNA follows: TGTGCCAGTAGTATTGAGGGGAGGAAAGACCAGCCCCAGCATTTT. Residues: CASSIEGRKDQPQHF.

The chain employs TRBV9 and TRBJ1-4; D perhaps matches TRBD1 (5 bases). V was cut by 3 bases and J by 8 bases, with 14 bases left in between. This CDR3 has 14 residues. Germline CDR1 and CDR2: SGDLS and YYNGEE. The CDR3 sequence is CASSAPGGPEKLFF. The CDR3 nucleotides are TGTGCCAGCAGCGCCCCGGGGGGACCCGAAAAACTGTTTTTT.

This chain uses TRBV7-3 with TRBJ2-3; 14 bases map to TRBD2. Trimming cost V 5 bases and J 4 bases; bases outside gene matches: 11. Germline values: CDR1 SGHTA, CDR2 FQGTGA. This CDR3 spans 18 amino acids. The CDR3 DNA is TGTGCCAGCAGCCCAACCGGGACTAGCGGGGGCGGCCCAGATACGCAGTATTTT. It translates to CASSPTGTSGGGPDTQYF. The full variable domain, with the rest looked up from reference TRBV7-3 and TRBJ2-3, is GAGVSQTPSNKVTEKGKYVELRCDPISGHTALYWYRQSLGQGPEFLIYFQGTGAADDSGLPNDRFFAVRPEGSVSTLKIQRTERGDSAVYLCASSPTGTSGGGPDTQYFGPGTRLTVL.

This clone was found once. This CDR3 is CASSVAGEGTYGYTF. Here the CDR3 DNA reads TGTGCCAGCAGCGTAGCAGGGGAGGGAACTTATGGCTACACCTTC. The chain combines TRBV9 with TRBJ1-2; maybe TRBD1 (6 bases). The CDR3 is 15 residues long. The germline gives CDR1 SGDLS, CDR2 YYNGEE. Trimming removed 0 bases at V and 5 bases at J, with 14 bases between.

This clone occurred once. V is TRBV19 and J is TRBJ1-2; 10 bases map to TRBD1. The J segment lost 3 bases and the V segment lost 5 bases, leaving 6 bases of the junction unmatched. Germline assignment: CDR1 LNHDA and CDR2 SQIVND (reference sequence). The CDR3 consists of 15 residues. The CDR3 DNA is TGTGCCAGTAGTCCCGAGACAGGGGGCTACTATGGCTACACCTTC. It translates to CASSPETGGYYGYTF.

This chain uses TRBV7-8 with TRBJ1-1; D call uncertain. V was clipped by 5 bases and J by 8 bases, with 15 bases between them. The CDR3 is 13 amino acids. The germline CDR1 and CDR2 sequences are SGHVS and FQNEAQ. CDR3 sequence reads: CASSPDGRGEAFF. CDR3 nucleotides: TGTGCCAGCAGCCCGGACGGCCGGGGAGAAGCTTTCTTT.

This clone was counted a single time. The J gene is TRBJ2-5, the V gene TRBV30, with D perhaps TRBD2 (6 bases). V was shortened by 4 bases and J by 4 bases, with 13 bases between the two germline ends. The CDR3 is 13 residues long. Germline assignment: CDR1 GTSNPN and CDR2 SVGIG (reference sequence). The CDR3 is CAWNSGVTETQYF. The CDR3 bases are TGTGCCTGGAATTCGGGAGTAACAGAGACCCAGTACTTC.

The V call is TRBV18, the J call TRBJ2-1; perhaps TRBD2 as D (5 bases). Per the germline V gene, CDR1 is KGHSH and CDR2 is LQKENI. This CDR3 is 15 amino acids long. V gave up 2 bases and J gave up 8 bases, with 16 bases separating them. The DNA for the CDR3 is TGTGCCAGCTCACCATCGGGGAGTGGCCGCGATGAGCAGTTCTTC. Translation: CASSPSGSGRDEQFF.

Written as DNA, the CDR3 is TGTGCCAGCAGAGGGGGGGGGCCCTACAATGAGCAGTTCTTC. Translated: CASRGGGPYNEQFF. The V and J genes are TRBV2 and TRBJ2-1; TRBD2 might be the D (7 bases). V shed 6 bases and J shed 2 bases, with 11 bases lying between them. From germline, CDR1 is SNHLY and CDR2 FYNNEI. The CDR3 consists of 14 residues.

The chain recombines TRBV7-8 with TRBJ1-1, with TRBD1 matching 11 bases. Germline trimming cut 4 bases from V and 2 bases from J; bases unmatched to any gene: 9. Looked up from germline, CDR1 is SGHVS and CDR2 is FQNEAQ. There are 17 residues in the CDR3. CDR3 in DNA: TGTGCCAGCAGCTCATATGGGACAGGGGGATCCAACACTGAAGCTTTCTTT. It translates to CASSSYGTGGSNTEAFF.

J is TRBJ2-4 and V is TRBV27; TRBD1 agrees at 7 bases. The length of the CDR3 is 15 residues. The V gene's germline CDR1 is MNHEY and CDR2 SMNVEV (reference sequence). V dropped 8 bases and J dropped 0; count of bases not matched to a gene: 7. As DNA, the CDR3 is TGTGCCAGCCAGACAGGGCGATTAGCCAAAAACATTCAGTACTTC. Residues: CASQTGRLAKNIQYF.

J is TRBJ1-2 and V is TRBV11-3; tentative D call: TRBD1 (6 bases). The CDR3 is 13 residues long. The V gene lost 3 bases and the J gene lost 4 bases, with 9 bases spanning the gap. Looked up from germline, CDR1 is SGHNT and CDR2 is YENEEA. The CDR3 coding sequence is TGTGCCAGCAGCTTCGACAGGAGCTATGGCTACACCTTC. It yields the protein CASSFDRSYGYTF.

This clone was counted between two and nine times. The genes are TRBV29-1 and TRBJ2-7; TRBD1 matches 8 bases. V trimming: 6 bases; J trimming: 6 bases; junction bases outside the gene matches: 4. Germline assignment: CDR1 SQVTM and CDR2 ANQGSEA. The CDR3 contains 11 residues. The CDR3 DNA reads TGCAGCGTGTCGACAGGGGCCGAGCAGTACTTC. Amino acid sequence: CSVSTGAEQYF.

This clone was picked up one time. Here the CDR3 DNA reads TGTGCCAGCAGTGACTCTCCGGGATCGCGGGAGGGCCCAAGCGAGCAGTACTTC. Its translation: CASSDSPGSREGPSEQYF. The gene calls are TRBV6-4 and TRBJ2-7, with TRBD2 matching 9 bases. V shed 0 bases, J shed 6 bases, and the junction held 15 bases outside the gene matches. Germline V gene sequence: CDR1 MRHNA, CDR2 SNTAGT. The CDR3 totals 18 residues.

The chain uses TRBV9 and TRBJ1-1; 11 bases map to TRBD1. In germline, CDR1 is SGDLS, CDR2 YYNGEE. This CDR3 spans 18 amino acids. Losses at the gene ends were 2 bases for V and 1 base for J; bases not matched to a gene: 10. For the CDR3, the DNA is TGTGCCAGCAGCGTCCGGGACAGGGGGATTGGTGGGAACACTGAAGCTTTCTTT. Its protein is CASSVRDRGIGGNTEAFF.

This clone has only one observation. The V gene is TRBV19, the J gene TRBJ2-7; D may be TRBD1 (5 bases). V gave up 5 bases and J gave up 2 bases, with 13 bases separating them. From germline, CDR1 is LNHDA and CDR2 SQIVND (reference sequence). This CDR3 contains 14 residues. In DNA form, the CDR3 reads TGTGCCAGTAGTCAATCAGGGATTACCTACGAGCAGTACTTC. It yields the protein CASSQSGITYEQYF.

The J gene is TRBJ2-5, the V gene TRBV2, with a tentative D call TRBD1 (6 bases). The DNA end favors TRBJ2-7, so the J call may be wrong. Germline V gene sequence: CDR1 SNHLY, CDR2 FYNNEI. The CDR3 has 13 residues. CDR3 sequence reads: CASSLGQPYEQYF. CDR3 sequence (DNA): TGTGCCAGCAGTCTTGGACAGCCCTACGAGCAGTACTTC.

This clone appeared once. The chain links TRBV7-9 to TRBJ2-1, with 8 bases that match TRBD2. CDR3 length equals 16 residues. Unmatched junction bases numbered 9, after V lost 5 bases and J lost 3 bases. The germline V gene has CDR1 SEHNR and CDR2 FQNEAQ (reference sequence). For the CDR3, the DNA is TGTGCCAGCAGCCCCCCAGGGGCGGGAGGCTACAATGAGCAGTTCTTC. Its translation is CASSPPGAGGYNEQFF.

The chain carries TRBV4-2 and TRBJ2-5, with TRBD1 matching over 9 bases. The J call may not be correct, given that the DNA end is closer to TRBJ2-7. Germline CDR1 is LGHNA and CDR2 is YNFKEQ. This CDR3 spans 17 amino acids. Here the CDR3 reads CASSPIRGRTGDYEQYF. The CDR3 DNA is TGTGCCAGCAGCCCAATCAGGGGCAGGACAGGGGATTACGAGCAGTACTTC.

CDR3 bases: TGTGCCAGCAGTTCTCTGGGCACCGGCTCTGGAAACACCATATATTTT. Translating it yields CASSSLGTGSGNTIYF. The V and J genes are TRBV27 and TRBJ1-3; D is ambiguous. The CDR3 is made up of 16 amino acids. Per the germline V gene, CDR1 is MNHEY and CDR2 is SMNVEV (reference sequence). The V and J ends lost 4 bases and 0 bases respectively, with 13 bases between them.

This chain connects TRBV6-5 to TRBJ1-5; D not resolved. The CDR3 totals 14 residues. V dropped 3 bases and J dropped 7 bases, with 13 bases sitting between them. Germline assignment: CDR1 MNHEY and CDR2 SVGAGI. This CDR3 reads CASSYSGIGQPQHF. DNA of the CDR3: TGTGCCAGCAGTTATTCGGGTATTGGGCAGCCCCAGCATTTT.

This chain connects TRBV23-1 to TRBJ1-3; TRBD1 matches 7 bases. TRBV23-1 is recorded as an ORF, its role being uncertain. The V and J ends lost 0 bases and 5 bases, in that order; junction bases with no gene match: 4. The CDR3 sequence is 15 residues long. CDR3 residues: CASSQSRDSRNTIYF. The DNA for the CDR3 is TGCGCCAGCAGTCAATCGAGGGACAGCCGAAACACCATATATTTT.

The V and J genes are TRBV25-1 and TRBJ1-2, with D unclear. Germline V gene sequence: CDR1 MGHDK, CDR2 SYGVNS. V lost 4 bases and J 8 bases, leaving 17 bases between the germline ends. The CDR3 extends over 14 amino acids. The CDR3 loop is CASSAKPSVTGYTF. CDR3 sequence (DNA): TGTGCCAGCAGTGCCAAACCAAGCGTCACCGGCTACACCTTC.

This chain connects TRBV5-1 to TRBJ2-2; TRBD2 matches at 7 bases. CDR1 is SGHRS, CDR2 YFSETQ, per germline. This CDR3 is 17 amino acids long. The V gene end was trimmed by 1 base and the J gene end by 6 bases; junction bases not matched to a gene: 12. In nucleotides, the CDR3 is TGCGCCAGCAGCTTGACTAGCGTTCGGGTCGTTCCCGGGGAGCTGTTTTTT. Protein sequence: CASSLTSVRVVPGELFF.

The rearrangement uses TRBV7-3 and TRBJ1-2; TRBD1 might be the D (5 bases). The CDR3 runs 13 residues. Trimming stripped 10 bases from V and 6 bases from J, with 18 bases between. In germline, CDR1 is SGHTA, CDR2 FQGTGA. This CDR3 is CATRAPGQHGYTF. The DNA of the CDR3 is TGTGCCACCCGCGCCCCAGGGCAACATGGCTACACCTTC. The full variable domain, its missing parts supplied by reference TRBV7-3 and TRBJ1-2, is GAGVSQTPSNKVTEKGKYVELRCDPISGHTALYWYRQSLGQGPEFLIYFQGTGAADDSGLPNDRFFAVRPEGSVSTLKIQRTERGDSAVYLCATRAPGQHGYTFGSGTRLTVV.

V gene TRBV4-3 combines with J gene TRBJ1-2, with 10 bases aligning to TRBD1. V gave up 1 base and J gave up 8 bases; unmatched junction bases: 7. Per the germline V gene, CDR1 is LGHNA and CDR2 is YSLEER. CDR3 length: 15 amino acids. In DNA, the CDR3 is TGCGCCAGCAGCCAAGGGAGCGGGACAGGGGACGGCTACACCTTC. Protein product: CASSQGSGTGDGYTF.